This TCR beta chain emerged from a study of Graves' ophthalmopathy and Graves' hyperthyroidism. This clonotype was recorded a few times. The study amplified TCR beta CDR3 regions using RNA transcripts. First-round RT-PCR employed HTBI primers, with a second-round multiplex PCR after it. Each CDR3 protein gets one entry after TCRdb re-called the multiplex PCR reads with MiXCR. Counted here are roughly 420,000 distinct CDR3 sequences, roughly 21% occurring once; the ten biggest clones make up around 3%. Germline CDR1 and CDR2: SQVTM and ANQGSEA. The CDR3 length is 14 residues. The V gene end was trimmed by 6 bases and the J gene end by 6 bases; junction bases not matched to a gene: 10.

The sequence came from a woman under 30 with stable Graves' hyperthyroidism. What was sequenced was peripheral blood. V and J are TRBV29-1 and TRBJ2-5; 10 bases map to TRBD1. The CDR3 protein is CSVDRDRGAKTQYF. As DNA, the CDR3 is TGCAGCGTAGACCGGGACAGGGGCGCCAAGACCCAGTACTTC.